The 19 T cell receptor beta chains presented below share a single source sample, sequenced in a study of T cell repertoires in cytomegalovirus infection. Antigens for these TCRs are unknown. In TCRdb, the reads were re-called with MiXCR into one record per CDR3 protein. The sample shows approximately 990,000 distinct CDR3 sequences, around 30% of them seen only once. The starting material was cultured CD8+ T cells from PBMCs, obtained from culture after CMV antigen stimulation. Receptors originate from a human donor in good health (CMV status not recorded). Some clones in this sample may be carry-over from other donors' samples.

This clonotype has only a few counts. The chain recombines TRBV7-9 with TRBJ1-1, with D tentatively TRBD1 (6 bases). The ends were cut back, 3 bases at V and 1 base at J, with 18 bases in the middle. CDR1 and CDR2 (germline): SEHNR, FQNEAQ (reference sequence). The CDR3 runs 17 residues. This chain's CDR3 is CASSFRGGGPSNTEAFF. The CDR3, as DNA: TGTGCCAGCAGCTTTAGGGGGGGGGGGCCATCGAACACTGAAGCTTTCTTT.

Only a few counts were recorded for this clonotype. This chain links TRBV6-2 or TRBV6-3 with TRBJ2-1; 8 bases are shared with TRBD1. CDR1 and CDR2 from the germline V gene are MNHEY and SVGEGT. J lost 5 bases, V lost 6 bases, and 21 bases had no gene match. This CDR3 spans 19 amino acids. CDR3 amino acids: CASSQNQGARTFWDNEQFF. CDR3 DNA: TGTGCCAGCAGCCAAAACCAGGGGGCGCGGACTTTCTGGGACAATGAGCAGTTCTTC.

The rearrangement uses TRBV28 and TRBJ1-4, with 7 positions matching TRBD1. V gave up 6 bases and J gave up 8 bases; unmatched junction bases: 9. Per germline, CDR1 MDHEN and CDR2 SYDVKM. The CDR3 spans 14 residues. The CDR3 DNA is TGTGCCAGCAGGAGTCAGGGGGGCAGGGAAAAACTGTTTTTT. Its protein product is CASRSQGGREKLFF.

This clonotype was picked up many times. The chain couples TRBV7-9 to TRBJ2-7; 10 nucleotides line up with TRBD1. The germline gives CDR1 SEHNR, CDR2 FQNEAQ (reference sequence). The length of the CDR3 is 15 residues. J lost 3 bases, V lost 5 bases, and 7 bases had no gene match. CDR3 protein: CASSRGTGANYEQYF. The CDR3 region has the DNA TGTGCCAGCAGCCGCGGGACAGGGGCAAACTACGAGCAGTACTTC.

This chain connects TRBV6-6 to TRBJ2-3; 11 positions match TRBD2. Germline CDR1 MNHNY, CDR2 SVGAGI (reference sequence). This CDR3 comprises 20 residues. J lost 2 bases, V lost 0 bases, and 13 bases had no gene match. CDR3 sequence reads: CASSYSLSGGEYGNTDTQYF. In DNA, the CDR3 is TGTGCCAGCAGTTACTCGCTTAGCGGGGGGGAGTATGGGAACACAGATACGCAGTATTTT.

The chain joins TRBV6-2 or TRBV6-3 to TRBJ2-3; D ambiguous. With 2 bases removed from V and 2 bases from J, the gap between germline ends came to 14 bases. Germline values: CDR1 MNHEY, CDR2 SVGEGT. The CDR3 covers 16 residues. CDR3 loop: CASSYEDLGITDTQYF. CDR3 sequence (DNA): TGTGCCAGCAGTTACGAAGACTTGGGCATCACAGATACGCAGTATTTT.

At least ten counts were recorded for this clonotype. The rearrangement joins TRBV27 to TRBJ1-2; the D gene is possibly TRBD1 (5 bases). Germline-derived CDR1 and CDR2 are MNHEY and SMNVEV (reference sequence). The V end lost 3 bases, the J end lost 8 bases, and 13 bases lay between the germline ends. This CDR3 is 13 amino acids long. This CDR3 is CASSFAGKSGYTF. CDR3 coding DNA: TGTGCCAGCAGTTTTGCAGGGAAATCAGGCTACACCTTC.

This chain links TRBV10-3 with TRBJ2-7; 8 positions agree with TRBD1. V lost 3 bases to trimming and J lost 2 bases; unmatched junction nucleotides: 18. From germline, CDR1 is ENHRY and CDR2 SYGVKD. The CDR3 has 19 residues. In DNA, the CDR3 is TGTGCCATCAGTGAAGGGACAGGTCGGGGCCCCAAAGTGGCCTACGAGCAGTACGTC. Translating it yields CAISEGTGRGPKVAYEQYV.

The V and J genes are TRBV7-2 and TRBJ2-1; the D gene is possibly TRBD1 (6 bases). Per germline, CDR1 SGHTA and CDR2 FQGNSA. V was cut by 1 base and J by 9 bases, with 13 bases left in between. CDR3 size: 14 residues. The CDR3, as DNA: TGTGCCAGCAGCTTAGATGGCCTAGGGGGTGAGCAGTTCTTC. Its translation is CASSLDGLGGEQFF.

The CDR3 loop reads CASSSDLPGGPRGWETQYF. CDR3 sequence (DNA): TGTGCCAGCAGTTCTGACTTGCCGGGGGGCCCAAGGGGTTGGGAGACCCAGTACTTC. This chain uses TRBV27 with TRBJ2-5; a weak D match, TRBD2 (7 bases). CDR1 and CDR2 from the germline V gene are MNHEY and SMNVEV (reference sequence). The CDR3 sequence is 19 residues long. The V end was cut by 4 bases, the J end by 5 bases, with 29 bases between.

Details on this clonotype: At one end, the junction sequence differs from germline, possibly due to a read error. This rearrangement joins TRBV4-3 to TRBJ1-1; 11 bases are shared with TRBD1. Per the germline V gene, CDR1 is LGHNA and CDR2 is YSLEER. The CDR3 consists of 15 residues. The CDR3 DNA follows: TGCGCCAACAGCCAAGGACAGGGGGCGGACACTGAAGCTTTCTTT. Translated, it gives CANSQGQGADTEAFF.

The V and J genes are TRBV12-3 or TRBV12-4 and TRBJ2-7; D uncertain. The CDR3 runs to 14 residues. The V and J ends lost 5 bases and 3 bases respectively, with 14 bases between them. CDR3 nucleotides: TGTGCCAGCAGTCCTTTTTTAGGTCTCTACGAGCAGTACTTC. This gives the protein CASSPFLGLYEQYF.

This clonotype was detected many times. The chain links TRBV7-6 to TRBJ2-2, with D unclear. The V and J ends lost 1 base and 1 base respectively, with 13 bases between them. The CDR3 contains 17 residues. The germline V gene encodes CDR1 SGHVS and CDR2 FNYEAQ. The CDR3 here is CASSLDAPVRNTGELFF. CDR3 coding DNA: TGTGCCAGCAGCTTAGACGCCCCCGTCCGGAACACCGGGGAGCTGTTTTTT.

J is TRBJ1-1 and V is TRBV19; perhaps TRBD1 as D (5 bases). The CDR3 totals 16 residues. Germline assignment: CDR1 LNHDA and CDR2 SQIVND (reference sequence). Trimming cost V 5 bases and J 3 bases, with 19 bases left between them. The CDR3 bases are TGTGCCAGTAGTTCAGACTGGCGTCCGGGGCACACTGAAGCTTTCTTT. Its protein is CASSSDWRPGHTEAFF.

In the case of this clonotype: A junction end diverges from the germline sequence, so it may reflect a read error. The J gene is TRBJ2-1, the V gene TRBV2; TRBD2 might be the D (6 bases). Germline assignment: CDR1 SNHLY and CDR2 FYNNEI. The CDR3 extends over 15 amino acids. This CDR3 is CASSNRDWIYNDQFF. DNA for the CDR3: TGTGCCAGCAGTAACCGGGACTGGATCTACAATGATCAGTTCTTC.

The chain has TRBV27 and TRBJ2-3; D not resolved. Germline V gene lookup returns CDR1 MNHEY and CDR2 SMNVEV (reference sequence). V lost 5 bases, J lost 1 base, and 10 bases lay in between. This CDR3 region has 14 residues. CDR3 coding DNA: TGTGCCAGCAGTATCCCCGGGCGCACAGATACGCAGTATTTT. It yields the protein CASSIPGRTDTQYF.

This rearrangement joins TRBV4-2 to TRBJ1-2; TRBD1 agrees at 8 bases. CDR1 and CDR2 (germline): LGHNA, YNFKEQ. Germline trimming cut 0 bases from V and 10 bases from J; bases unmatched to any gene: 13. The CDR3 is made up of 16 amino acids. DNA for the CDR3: TGTGCCAGCAGCCAAGAGGGGAGGAGACAGGGGCCGATCTACACCTTC. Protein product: CASSQEGRRQGPIYTF.

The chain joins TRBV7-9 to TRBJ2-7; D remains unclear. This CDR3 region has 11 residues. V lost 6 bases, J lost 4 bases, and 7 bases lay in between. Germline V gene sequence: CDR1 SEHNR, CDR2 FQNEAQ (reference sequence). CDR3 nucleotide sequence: TGTGCCAGCAGTAAGTTTTACGAGCAGTACGTC. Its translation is CASSKFYEQYV.

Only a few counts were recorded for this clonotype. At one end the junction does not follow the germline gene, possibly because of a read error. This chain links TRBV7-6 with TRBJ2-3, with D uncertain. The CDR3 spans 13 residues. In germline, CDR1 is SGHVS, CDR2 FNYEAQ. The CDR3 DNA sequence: TGTGCTAGCAGCTTAATGACCACAGATACGCAGTATTTT. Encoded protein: CASSLMTTDTQYF.